The TCR beta chain described here comes from a study of control samples from healthy donors and cancer patients. The CDR3 runs to 13 residues. The germline V gene encodes CDR1 SGHNT and CDR2 YYREEE (reference sequence). Trimming stripped 1 base from V and 6 bases from J, with 11 bases between. This table comes from immunoSEQ multiplex PCR, and its TCRdb copy is limited to in-frame clones, with some not included. In the table there are around 180,000 clones, roughly 94% of which are singletons. The chain is built from TRBV5-4 and TRBJ2-7; D perhaps matches TRBD2 (5 bases). Material for sequencing was blood. The TCR comes from a woman aged 18-35 years in good health. CDR3 bases: TGTGCCAGCAGCTTGTCTGGGGAGCTCGAGCAGTACTTC. Its translation is CASSLSGELEQYF.